The next 8 T cell receptor beta chains were all read from a single sample in a study of T-cell reconstitution after alpha-beta-depleted transplantation in children. Molecular barcoding with unique molecular identifiers was used for the TCRbeta library. TCRdb passed the PCR reads through MiXCR, listing each CDR3 protein once. The profile shows fewer than 700,000 distinct CDR3 sequences, 10% to 15% of them singletons. The sequences come from PBMCs, mostly from graft donor cells, collected 360 days after TCRalphabeta/CD19-depleted stem cell transplant. All receptors derive from a male patient aged 10 to 17 who had a stem cell transplant for acute myeloid leukemia, so the T cells may come from the graft donor.

The sample holds a few counts of this clonotype. The chain links TRBV20-1 to TRBJ2-2, with 12 bases lining up with TRBD2. Germline values: CDR1 DFQATT, CDR2 SNEGSKA (reference sequence). This CDR3 is built from 16 residues. The DNA of the CDR3 is TGCAGCGTCCCCCCGGGACTAGCGGGGAACACCGGGGAGCTGTTTTTT. Its translation: CSVPPGLAGNTGELFF.

The chain has TRBV28 and TRBJ2-5; TRBD2 matches at 7 bases. Germline loops: CDR1 MDHEN, CDR2 SYDVKM. After removal of 7 bases from V and 5 bases from J, the junction contained 13 bases not matched to a gene. CDR3 length: 15 residues. In nucleotides, the CDR3 is TGTGCCAGCACCAGAACCACGGGGGGTGGGGAGACCCAGTACTTC. Amino acids: CASTRTTGGGETQYF. The entire variable domain, with the rest obtained from reference TRBV28 and TRBJ2-5, is as follows: DVKVTQSSRYLVKRTGEKVFLECVQDMDHENMFWYRQDPGLGLRLIYFSYDVKMKEKGDIPEGYSVSREKKERFSLILESASTNQTSMYLCASTRTTGGGETQYFGPGTRLLVL.

The rearrangement links TRBV29-1 to TRBJ2-5; possibly TRBD1 for D (6 bases). Between the trimmed V and J ends, which lost 2 bases and 4 bases, there was a span of 11 bases. Per germline, CDR1 SQVTM and CDR2 ANQGSEA. This CDR3 region has 13 residues. This chain's CDR3 is CSVERRRGETQYF. The CDR3 coding sequence is TGCAGCGTTGAAAGGCGCAGGGGAGAGACCCAGTACTTC.

This clonotype has just a few counts. V usage is TRBV28 and J usage is TRBJ2-7; perhaps D is TRBD1 or TRBD2 (5 bases each). This CDR3 comprises 13 residues. Looked up from germline, CDR1 is MDHEN and CDR2 is SYDVKM. Trimming shortened V by 3 bases and J by 3 bases, and 9 bases separated the two germline ends. The chain's CDR3 is CASSFGTNYEQYF. The CDR3 DNA sequence: TGTGCCAGCAGTTTTGGGACCAACTACGAGCAGTACTTC.

In its sample, this clonotype was seen many times. The V gene is TRBV10-3, the J gene TRBJ2-7; unclear D gene. Deletions cut 2 bases from V and 2 bases from J, with 10 bases between. The CDR3 extends over 14 amino acids. Germline CDR1 and CDR2: ENHRY and SYGVKD. In DNA, the CDR3 is TGTGCCATCAGTGAGAGGGCTAGACCCTACGAGCAGTACTTC. Its protein product is CAISERARPYEQYF.

V and J are TRBV7-6 and TRBJ2-1, with 10 bases matching TRBD1. The CDR3 is 16 residues long. Germline CDR1 reads SGHVS; CDR2 reads FNYEAQ. Trimming removed 1 base from V and 9 bases from J; junction bases left unmatched: 9. CDR3: CASSLVEDRGGIEQFF. The CDR3 DNA reads as TGTGCCAGCAGCTTAGTGGAGGACAGGGGGGGTATTGAGCAGTTCTTC.

The V and J genes are TRBV24-1 and TRBJ2-3; 7 bases are a match to TRBD1. Per the germline V gene, CDR1 is KGHDR and CDR2 is SFDVKD. The ends lost 9 bases at V and 6 bases at J; junction bases unmatched: 8. The CDR3 covers 13 residues. CDR3 in DNA: TGTGCCACCGATGACAGGGTAGGGGATACGCAGTATTTT. It specifies CATDDRVGDTQYF.

The chain couples TRBV20-1 to TRBJ2-1; 12 bases are a match to TRBD2. CDR3 length: 13 residues. CDR1 is DFQATT and CDR2 is SNEGSKA in the germline V gene (reference sequence). The J segment lost 6 bases and the V segment lost 6 bases, leaving 3 bases of the junction unmatched. The CDR3 DNA is TGCAGTGCGGCGGGACTAGCGGGCAATGAGCAGTTCTTC. Translation gives CSAAGLAGNEQFF.